This T cell receptor beta chain originates from a study of blood T cell repertoires in COVID-19. Study as a whole: Both acute and convalescent COVID-19 samples were obtained from the United States, Italy and Spain.

This clone occurred a few times. The germline V gene has CDR1 LGHNA and CDR2 YNFKEQ. This CDR3 has 14 amino acids. The ends were cut back, 1 base at V and 0 bases at J, with 7 bases in the middle. In the authors' methods: Estimation of nucleated cell counts relied on the amplification of reference gene primers. Sequencing used immunoSEQ multiplex PCR; TCRdb keeps in-frame clones, though not all of them. The V and J calls and clone size come from that table; D and trimming were worked out from the DNA. Here the sample spans about 400,000 clones, 70% to 90% being singletons. This sequence originates from a man in his forties with acute or convalescent COVID-19. Sequences were obtained from peripheral blood. This chain joins TRBV4-2 and TRBJ2-7, with D possibly matching TRBD1 (6 bases). The CDR3 DNA reads TGTGCCAGCAGCCAAGCGGACAGCTCCTACGAGCAGTACTTC. It is translated as CASSQADSSYEQYF.